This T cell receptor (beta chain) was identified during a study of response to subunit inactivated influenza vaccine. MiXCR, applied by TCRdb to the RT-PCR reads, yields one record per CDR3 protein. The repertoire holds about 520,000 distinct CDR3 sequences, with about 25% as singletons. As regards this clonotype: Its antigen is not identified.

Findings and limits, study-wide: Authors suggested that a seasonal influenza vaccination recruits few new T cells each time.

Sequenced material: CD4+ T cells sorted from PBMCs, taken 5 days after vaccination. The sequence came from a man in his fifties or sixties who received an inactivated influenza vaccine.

The CDR3 spells CSARVDPEYEQYF. Written as DNA, the CDR3 is TGCAGTGCTAGAGTCGATCCAGAATACGAGCAGTACTTC. The V call is TRBV20-1, the J call TRBJ2-7; D is undetermined. The germline V and J ends were trimmed by 1 base and 4 bases, with 11 bases remaining between them. Germline CDR1 reads DFQATT; CDR2 reads SNEGSKA (reference sequence). The CDR3 sequence is 13 residues long.